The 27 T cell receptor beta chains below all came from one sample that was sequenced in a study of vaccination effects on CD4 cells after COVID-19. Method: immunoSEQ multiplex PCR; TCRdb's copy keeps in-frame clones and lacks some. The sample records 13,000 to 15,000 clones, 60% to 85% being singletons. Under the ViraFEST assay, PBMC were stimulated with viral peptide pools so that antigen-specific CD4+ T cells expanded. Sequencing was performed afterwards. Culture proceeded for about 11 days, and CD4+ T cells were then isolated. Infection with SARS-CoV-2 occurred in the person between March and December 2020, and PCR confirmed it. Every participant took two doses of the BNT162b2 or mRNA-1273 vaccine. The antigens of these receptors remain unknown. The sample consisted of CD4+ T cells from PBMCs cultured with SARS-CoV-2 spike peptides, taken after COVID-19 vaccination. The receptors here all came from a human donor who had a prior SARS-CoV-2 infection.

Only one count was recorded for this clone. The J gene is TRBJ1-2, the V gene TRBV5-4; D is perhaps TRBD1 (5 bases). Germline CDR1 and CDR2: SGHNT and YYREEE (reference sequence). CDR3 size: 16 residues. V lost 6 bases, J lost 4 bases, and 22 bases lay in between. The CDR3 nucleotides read TGTGCCAGCACCCCGGGGGGGAAGGGGCCGTCCTATGGCTACACCTTC. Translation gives CASTPGGKGPSYGYTF.

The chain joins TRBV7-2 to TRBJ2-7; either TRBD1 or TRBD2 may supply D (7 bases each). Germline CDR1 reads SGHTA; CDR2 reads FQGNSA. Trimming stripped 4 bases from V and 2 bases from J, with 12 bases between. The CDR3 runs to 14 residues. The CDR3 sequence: CASSSQGGPYEQYF. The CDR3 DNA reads TGTGCCAGCAGCTCCCAGGGGGGGCCCTACGAGCAGTACTTC.

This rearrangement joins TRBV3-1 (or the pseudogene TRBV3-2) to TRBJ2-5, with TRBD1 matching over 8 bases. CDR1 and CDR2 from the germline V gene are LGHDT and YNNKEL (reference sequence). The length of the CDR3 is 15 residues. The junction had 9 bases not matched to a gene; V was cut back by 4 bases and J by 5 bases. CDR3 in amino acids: CASSPGQGGRETQYF. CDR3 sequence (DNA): TGTGCCAGCAGCCCCGGACAGGGTGGAAGGGAGACCCAGTACTTC.

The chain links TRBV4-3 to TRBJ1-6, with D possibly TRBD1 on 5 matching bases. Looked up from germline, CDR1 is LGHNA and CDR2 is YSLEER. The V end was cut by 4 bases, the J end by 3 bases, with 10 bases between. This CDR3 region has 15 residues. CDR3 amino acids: CASSLNTGYNSPLHF. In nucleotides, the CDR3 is TGCGCCAGCAGCCTCAACACAGGCTATAATTCACCCCTCCACTTT.

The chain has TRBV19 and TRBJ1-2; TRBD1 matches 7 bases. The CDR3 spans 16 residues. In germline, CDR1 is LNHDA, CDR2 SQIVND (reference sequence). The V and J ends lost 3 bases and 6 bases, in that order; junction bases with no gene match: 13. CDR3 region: CASSMRLGRGGHGYTF. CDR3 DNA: TGTGCCAGTAGTATGCGCCTTGGCAGGGGGGGACATGGCTACACCTTC.

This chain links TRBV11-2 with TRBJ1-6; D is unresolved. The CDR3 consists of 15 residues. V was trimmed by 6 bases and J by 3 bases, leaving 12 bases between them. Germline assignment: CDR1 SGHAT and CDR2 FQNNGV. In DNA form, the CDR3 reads TGTGCCAGCAGTAGACACCGTGACTATAATTCACCCCTCCACTTT. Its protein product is CASSRHRDYNSPLHF.

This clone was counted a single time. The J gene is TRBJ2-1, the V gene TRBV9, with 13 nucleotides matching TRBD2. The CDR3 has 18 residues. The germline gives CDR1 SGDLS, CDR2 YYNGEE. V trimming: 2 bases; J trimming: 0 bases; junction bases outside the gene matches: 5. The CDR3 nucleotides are TGTGCCAGCAGCGTCCGACTAGCGGGAGGTGCCTCCTACAATGAGCAGTTCTTC. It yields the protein CASSVRLAGGASYNEQFF.

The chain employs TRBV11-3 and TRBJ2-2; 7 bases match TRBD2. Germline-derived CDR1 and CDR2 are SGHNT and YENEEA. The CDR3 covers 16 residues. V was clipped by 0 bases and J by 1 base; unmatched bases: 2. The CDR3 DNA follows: TGTGCCAGCAGCTTAGACGGCGGGAGGAACACCGGGGAGCTGTTTTTT. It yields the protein CASSLDGGRNTGELFF.

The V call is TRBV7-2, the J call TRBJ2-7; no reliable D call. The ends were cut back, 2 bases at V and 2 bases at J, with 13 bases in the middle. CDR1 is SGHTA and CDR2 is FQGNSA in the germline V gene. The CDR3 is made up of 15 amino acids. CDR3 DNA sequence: TGTGCCAGCAGCTTAAGGTCAGAGAGGACCTACGAGCAGTACTTC. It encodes CASSLRSERTYEQYF.

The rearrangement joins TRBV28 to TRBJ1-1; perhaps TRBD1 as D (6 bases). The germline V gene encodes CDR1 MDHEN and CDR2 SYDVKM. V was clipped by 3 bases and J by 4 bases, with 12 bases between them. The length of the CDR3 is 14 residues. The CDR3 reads CASSFQGWSTEAFF. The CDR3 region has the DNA TGTGCCAGCAGTTTTCAGGGGTGGAGCACTGAAGCTTTCTTT.

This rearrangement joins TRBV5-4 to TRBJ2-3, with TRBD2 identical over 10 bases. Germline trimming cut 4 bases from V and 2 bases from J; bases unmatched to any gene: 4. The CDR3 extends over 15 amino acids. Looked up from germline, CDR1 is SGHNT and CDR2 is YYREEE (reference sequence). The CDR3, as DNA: TGTGCCAGCAGCATAGCGGGGGGAGCCACAGATACGCAGTATTTT. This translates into CASSIAGGATDTQYF. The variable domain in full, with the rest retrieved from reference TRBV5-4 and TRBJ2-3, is ETGVTQSPTHLIKTRGQQVTLRCSSQSGHNTVSWYQQALGQGPQFIFQYYREEENGRGNFPPRFSGLQFPNYSSELNVNALELDDSALYLCASSIAGGATDTQYFGPGTRLTVL.

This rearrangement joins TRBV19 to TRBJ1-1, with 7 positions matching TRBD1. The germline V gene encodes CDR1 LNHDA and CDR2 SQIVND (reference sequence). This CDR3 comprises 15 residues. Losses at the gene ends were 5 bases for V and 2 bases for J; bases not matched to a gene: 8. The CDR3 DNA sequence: TGTGCCAGTAGTTTACACAGGGGTTTCAACACTGAAGCTTTCTTT. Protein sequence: CASSLHRGFNTEAFF.

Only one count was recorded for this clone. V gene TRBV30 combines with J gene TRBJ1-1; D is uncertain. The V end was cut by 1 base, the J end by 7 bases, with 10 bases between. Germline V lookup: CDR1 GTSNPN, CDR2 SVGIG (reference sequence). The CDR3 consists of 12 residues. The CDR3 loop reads CAWSATRVEAFF. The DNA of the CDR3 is TGTGCCTGGAGTGCGACGAGGGTTGAAGCTTTCTTT.

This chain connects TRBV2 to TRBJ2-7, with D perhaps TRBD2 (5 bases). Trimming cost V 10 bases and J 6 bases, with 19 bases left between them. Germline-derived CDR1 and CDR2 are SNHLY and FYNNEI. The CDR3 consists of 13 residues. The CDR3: CATELDGGSEQYF. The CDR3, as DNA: TGTGCCACCGAATTAGACGGAGGATCCGAGCAGTACTTC.

The DNA for the CDR3 is TGTGCCAGCAGTTACCCGATCTTTGTAGCGGGGAGCACAGATACGCAGTATTTT. This gives the protein CASSYPIFVAGSTDTQYF. The V and J genes are TRBV6-2 or TRBV6-3 and TRBJ2-3, with 8 bases that match TRBD2. The length of the CDR3 is 18 residues. The junction had 10 bases not matched to a gene; V was cut back by 2 bases and J by 0 bases. The germline V gene encodes CDR1 MNHEY and CDR2 SVGEGT.

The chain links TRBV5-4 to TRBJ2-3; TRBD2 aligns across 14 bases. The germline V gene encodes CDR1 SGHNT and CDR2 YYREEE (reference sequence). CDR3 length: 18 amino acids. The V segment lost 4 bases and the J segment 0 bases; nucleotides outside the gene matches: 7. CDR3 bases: TGTGCCAGCAGCACAAGACTAGCGGGGGGGCCGAGCACAGATACGCAGTATTTT. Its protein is CASSTRLAGGPSTDTQYF.

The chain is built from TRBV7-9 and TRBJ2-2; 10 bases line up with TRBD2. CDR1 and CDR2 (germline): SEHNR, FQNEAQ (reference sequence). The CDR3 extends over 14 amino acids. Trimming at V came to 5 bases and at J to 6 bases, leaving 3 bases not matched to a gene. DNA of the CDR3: TGTGCCAGCAGCCCTGGACTAGCGGCCGGGGAGCTGTTTTTT. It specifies CASSPGLAAGELFF.

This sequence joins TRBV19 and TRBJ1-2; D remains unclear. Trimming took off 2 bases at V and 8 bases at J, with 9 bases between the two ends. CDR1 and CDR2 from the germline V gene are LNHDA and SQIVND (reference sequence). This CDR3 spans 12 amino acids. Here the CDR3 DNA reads TGTGCCAGTAGTATAATCCGTGGCGGCTACACCTTC. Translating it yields CASSIIRGGYTF.

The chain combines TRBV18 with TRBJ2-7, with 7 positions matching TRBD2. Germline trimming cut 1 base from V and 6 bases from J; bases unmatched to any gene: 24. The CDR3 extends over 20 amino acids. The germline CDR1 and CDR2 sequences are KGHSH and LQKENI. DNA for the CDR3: TGTGCCAGCTCACCACTATCTTGGGGAACTAGGAGAGCGGGGCCTCCCGAGCAGTACTTC. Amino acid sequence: CASSPLSWGTRRAGPPEQYF.

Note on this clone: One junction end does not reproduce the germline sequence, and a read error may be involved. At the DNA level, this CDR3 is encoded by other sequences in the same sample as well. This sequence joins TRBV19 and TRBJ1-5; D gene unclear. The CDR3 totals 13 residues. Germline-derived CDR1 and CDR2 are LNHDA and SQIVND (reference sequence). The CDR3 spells CASSVDRNQPQHF. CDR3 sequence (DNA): TGTGCCAGTAGTGTAGACCGCAATCAGCCCCAGCATTTT.

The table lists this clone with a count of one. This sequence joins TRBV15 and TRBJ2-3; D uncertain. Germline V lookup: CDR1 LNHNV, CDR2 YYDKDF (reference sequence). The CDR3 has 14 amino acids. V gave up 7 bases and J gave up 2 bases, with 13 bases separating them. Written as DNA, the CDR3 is TGTGCCACCAAAACAGATTCCAACACAGATACGCAGTATTTT. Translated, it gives CATKTDSNTDTQYF.

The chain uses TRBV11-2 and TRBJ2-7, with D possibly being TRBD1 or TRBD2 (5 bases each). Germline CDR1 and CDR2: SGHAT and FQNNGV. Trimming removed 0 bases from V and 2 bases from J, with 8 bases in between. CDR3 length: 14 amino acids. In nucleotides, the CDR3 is TGTGCCAGCAGCTTAGATCCGGGGCCCTACGAGCAGTACTTC. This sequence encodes CASSLDPGPYEQYF. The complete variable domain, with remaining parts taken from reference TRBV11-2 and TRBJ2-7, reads EAGVAQSPRYKIIEKRQSVAFWCNPISGHATLYWYQQILGQGPKLLIQFQNNGVVDDSQLPKDRFSAERLKGVDSTLKIQPAKLEDSAVYLCASSLDPGPYEQYFGPGTRLTVT.

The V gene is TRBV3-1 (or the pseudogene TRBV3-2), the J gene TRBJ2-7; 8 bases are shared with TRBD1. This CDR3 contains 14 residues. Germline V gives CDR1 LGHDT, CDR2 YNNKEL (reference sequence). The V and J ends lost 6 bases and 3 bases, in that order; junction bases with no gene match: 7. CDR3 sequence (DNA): TGTGCCAGCAGTACGGGACAGGAGGGCTACGAGCAGTACTTC. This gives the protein CASSTGQEGYEQYF.

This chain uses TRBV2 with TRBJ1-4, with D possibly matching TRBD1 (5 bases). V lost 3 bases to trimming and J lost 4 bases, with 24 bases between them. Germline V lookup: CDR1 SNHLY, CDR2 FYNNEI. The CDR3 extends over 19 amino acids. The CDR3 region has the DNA TGTGCCAGCAGTGAGGCCCGGGGAGGGGTCCTAAGGGGTAATGAAAAACTGTTTTTT. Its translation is CASSEARGGVLRGNEKLFF.

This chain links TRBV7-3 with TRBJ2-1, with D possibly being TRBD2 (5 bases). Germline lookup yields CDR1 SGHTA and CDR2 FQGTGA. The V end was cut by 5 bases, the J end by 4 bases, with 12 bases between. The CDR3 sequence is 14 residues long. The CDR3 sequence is CASSISTSYNEQFF. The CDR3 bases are TGTGCCAGCAGCATAAGCACTAGTTACAATGAGCAGTTCTTC.

CDR3 protein: CASSSWDRVDGYTF. CDR3 nucleotide sequence: TGTGCCAGCAGCTCCTGGGACAGGGTTGATGGCTACACCTTC. This chain joins TRBV6-5 and TRBJ1-2, with TRBD1 identical over 9 bases. Trimming removed 6 bases from V and 6 bases from J; junction bases left unmatched: 8. CDR3 length: 14 residues. Per the germline V gene, CDR1 is MNHEY and CDR2 is SVGAGI.

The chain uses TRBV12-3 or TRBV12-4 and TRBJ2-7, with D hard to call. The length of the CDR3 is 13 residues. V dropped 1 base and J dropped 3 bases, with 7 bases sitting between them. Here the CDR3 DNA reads TGTGCCAGCAGTTTAGAGCTCCGCTACGAGCAGTACTTC. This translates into CASSLELRYEQYF.